This is a list of T cell receptor beta chains from one sample in a study of identical twins. TCRdb analysed the 5' RACE reads with MiXCR anew, one entry per CDR3 protein. The sample comprises hundreds of thousands of distinct CDR3 sequences, roughly 20% of which are singletons, and approximately 14% rests with the top ten. These same data were also listed under a study on T cells expressing NK-cell markers.

The specimen was PBMCs. The receptor set was obtained from a woman aged 18-29 years in good health. The CDR3 runs from the conserved cysteine through the conserved F or W. D genes are given only for firm matches. Not every row has a clone size; where given, it reads once, few, many or a size class.

abundance	j_gene	v_gene	d_gene	CDR3aa	CDR3nt
NA	TRBJ2-7	TRBV27	TRBD2	CASSSPRERGSYEQYF	TGTGCCAGCAGTTCCCCCAGAGAGCGGGGGAGCTACGAGCAGTACTTC
few	TRBJ2-2	TRBV20-1	NA	CSAINRDTGELFF	TGCAGTGCTATAAACAGGGACACCGGGGAGCTGTTTTTT
NA	TRBJ2-1	TRBV30	NA	CAWNFQRGEQFF	TGTGCCTGGAATTTTCAGCGTGGGGAGCAGTTCTTC
few	TRBJ2-3	TRBV9	TRBD2	CASSPSGAPTDTQYF	TGTGCCAGCAGCCCTAGCGGGGCGCCCACAGATACGCAGTATTTT
NA	TRBJ1-2	TRBV5-1	NA	CASSSGGDRGYTF	TGCGCCAGCAGCTCCGGGGGGGACCGAGGCTACACCTTC
NA	TRBJ2-1	TRBV27	TRBD2	CASSTTAGRPYNEQFF	TGTGCCAGCAGTACAACAGCGGGAAGGCCCTACAATGAGCAGTTCTTC
NA	TRBJ1-1	TRBV6-1	NA	CASKRRQGKTEAFF	TGTGCCAGCAAAAGAAGGCAGGGAAAAACTGAAGCTTTCTTT
many	TRBJ1-1	TRBV5-1	NA	CASSNRDTAFEAFF	TGCGCCAGCAGCAACCGGGACACGGCCTTTGAAGCTTTCTTT
NA	TRBJ1-2	TRBV6-1	NA	CASSEAYGYTF	TGTGCCAGCAGTGAGGCCTATGGCTACACCTTC
many	TRBJ2-7	TRBV12-3/TRBV12-4	TRBD2	CASSPGTSGRRYEQYF	TGTGCCAGCAGTCCAGGGACTAGCGGGAGGAGGTACGAGCAGTACTTC
NA	TRBJ1-1	TRBV20-1	TRBD1	CSTPDRGAVRAFF	TGCAGTACCCCGGACAGGGGGGCTGTAAGAGCTTTCTTT
few	TRBJ2-1	TRBV10-3	TRBD2	CAISPGTSGANNEQFF	TGTGCCATCAGCCCGGGGACTAGCGGGGCAAACAATGAGCAGTTCTTC
few	TRBJ1-1	TRBV9	NA	CASSPIGEGVRAFF	TGTGCCAGCAGCCCAATAGGCGAGGGGGTTCGAGCTTTCTTT
many	TRBJ1-1	TRBV20-1	NA	CSARDLTATEAFF	TGCAGTGCTAGAGATTTGACGGCCACTGAAGCTTTCTTT
NA	TRBJ2-7	TRBV21-1	NA	CASSKVVSAASSYEQYF	TGTGCCAGCAGCAAAGTTGTATCGGCCGCCAGCTCCTACGAGCAGTACTTC
NA	TRBJ2-7	TRBV14	NA	CASSQRDSPYYEQYF	TGTGCCAGCAGCCAGCGGGACTCCCCTTATTACGAGCAGTACTTC
few	TRBJ2-1	TRBV7-6	NA	CASSLDRPHGGYNEQFF	TGTGCCAGCAGCTTAGATCGGCCCCACGGCGGCTACAATGAGCAGTTCTTC
NA	TRBJ2-3	TRBV12-3/TRBV12-4	TRBD2	CASRLAGSRDTQYF	TGTGCCAGCAGATTAGCGGGATCGAGAGATACGCAGTATTTT
few	TRBJ1-1	TRBV5-1	NA	CASNLDGGKAFF	TGCGCCAGCAACCTTGATGGGGGGAAGGCTTTCTTT
NA	TRBJ1-3	TRBV9	NA	CASSVGRYSGNTIYF	TGTGCCAGCAGCGTGGGGCGATACTCTGGAAACACCATATATTTT
few	TRBJ1-5	TRBV6-1	NA	CASGVDWGNQPQHF	TGTGCCAGCGGAGTTGATTGGGGCAATCAGCCCCAGCATTTT
NA	TRBJ2-5	TRBV12-5	NA	CASAGHDGETQYF	TGTGCTAGCGCCGGACACGACGGGGAGACCCAGTACTTC
few	TRBJ1-2	TRBV6-1	NA	CASSDRVNYGYTF	TGTGCCAGCAGTGACAGGGTAAACTATGGCTACACCTTC